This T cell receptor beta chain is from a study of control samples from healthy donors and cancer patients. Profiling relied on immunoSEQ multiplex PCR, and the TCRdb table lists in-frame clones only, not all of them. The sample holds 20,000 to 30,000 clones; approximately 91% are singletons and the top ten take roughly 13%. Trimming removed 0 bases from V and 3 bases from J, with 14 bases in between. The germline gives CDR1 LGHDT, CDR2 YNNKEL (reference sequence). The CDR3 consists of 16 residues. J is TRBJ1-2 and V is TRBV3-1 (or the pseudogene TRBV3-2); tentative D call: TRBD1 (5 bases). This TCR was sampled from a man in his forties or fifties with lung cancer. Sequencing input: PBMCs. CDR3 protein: CASSQDWGGFDYGYTF. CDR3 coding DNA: TGTGCCAGCAGCCAAGATTGGGGGGGTTTTGACTATGGCTACACCTTC.